This T cell receptor beta chain was captured by sequencing in a study of regulatory T cells in long-lasting Graves disease. This clonotype was counted at least ten times. Its ends do not fully match the called genes, so a read error is possible. Construction of the TCR beta libraries employed iRepertoire HTBI primers in conjunction with Arm-PCR of CDR3 regions. TCRdb redid the calling of the multiplex PCR reads with MiXCR, one entry per CDR3 protein. Of 550,000 or so distinct CDR3 sequences in the sample, approximately 12% were seen once. CDR1 is SSHAT, CDR2 FNYEAQ, per germline (reference sequence). This CDR3 is 13 amino acids long. Time point specified: newly diagnosed GD, antithyroid drugs for less than 3 months. PBMC RNA served as the TCR library source. The data were also submitted as part of a second study, on T cells in Graves' hyperthyroidism and ophthalmopathy. That source adds: HTBI primers drove first-round RT-PCR of the TCR CDR3. Model-based prediction identified ophthalmopathy a median roughly 6.1 months prior to its onset.

The material was peripheral blood mononuclear cells (PBMCs), obtained at new diagnosis, from a patient treated with antithyroid drugs. The TCR was taken from a woman aged 25 to 45 with Graves disease. V is TRBV7-7 and J is TRBJ2-5; 9 bases fit TRBD1. The CDR3 spells CASSQDRGETQYF. The CDR3 bases are TGTGCTAGCAGCCAGGACAGGGGTGAGACCCAGTACTTC. Filled out from reference TRBV7-7 and TRBJ2-5, the complete variable domain reads GAGVSQSPRYKVTKRGQDVTLRCDPISSHATLYWYQQALGQGPEFLTYFNYEAQPDKSGLPSDRFSAERPEGSISTLTIQRTEQRDSAMYRCASSQDRGETQYFGPGTRLLVL.